This entry lists 25 T cell receptor beta chains sequenced from one sample in a study of CD8 T cells in Susac syndrome. RNA amounts of 0.5 to 1 ug underwent reverse transcription with random hexamers. MiXCR was run by TCRdb on the immunoSEQ multiplex PCR reads, yielding one entry per CDR3 protein. The repertoire holds around 230,000 distinct CDR3 sequences, with 90% to 96% as singletons. The material sequenced was CD4+ T cells from PBMCs. These receptors originate from a human donor with Susac syndrome.

Written as DNA, the CDR3 is TGCGCCAGCAGAGCCGGGACCCAGGGCACTGAAGCTTTCTTT. This translates into CASRAGTQGTEAFF. The J gene is TRBJ1-1, the V gene TRBV5-1, with D perhaps TRBD1 (5 bases). The CDR3 is 14 amino acids. CDR1 is SGHRS and CDR2 is YFSETQ in the germline V gene. V was shortened by 5 bases and J by 4 bases, with 15 bases between the two germline ends.

This clonotype is a singleton in its sample. V gene TRBV20-1 combines with J gene TRBJ2-3; D is possibly TRBD2 (6 bases). The CDR3 has 13 residues. V lost 6 bases to trimming and J lost 6 bases, with 16 bases between them. Germline V gene data show CDR1 as DFQATT and CDR2 as SNEGSKA (reference sequence). The CDR3: CSASGLQEDTQYF. In nucleotides, the CDR3 is TGCAGTGCCTCGGGACTCCAAGAGGATACGCAGTATTTT.

The rearrangement links TRBV30 to TRBJ2-3; maybe TRBD2 (5 bases). Deletions cut 0 bases from V and 8 bases from J, with 18 bases between. The CDR3 sequence is 15 residues long. Germline CDR1 and CDR2: GTSNPN and SVGIG (reference sequence). CDR3 bases: TGTGCCTGGAGTGTAATTTCCGGGCCAAGCGGTACGCAGTATTTT. As protein: CAWSVISGPSGTQYF.

V and J are TRBV5-1 and TRBJ2-2; no clear D. V was pared by 4 bases and J by 0 bases, with 13 bases between. The germline V gene encodes CDR1 SGHRS and CDR2 YFSETQ. The CDR3 contains 16 residues. The DNA for the CDR3 is TGCGCCAGCAGCCAACGGAGCCTCGCGAACACCGGGGAGCTGTTTTTT. This gives the protein CASSQRSLANTGELFF.

V is TRBV5-1 and J is TRBJ2-5, with D perhaps TRBD2 (6 bases). The germline CDR1 and CDR2 sequences are SGHRS and YFSETQ. The CDR3 sequence is 14 residues long. Trimming shortened V by 4 bases and J by 5 bases, and 15 bases separated the two germline ends. The CDR3 is CASSEGRRRETQYF. The CDR3, as DNA: TGCGCCAGCAGCGAAGGGAGGCGACGGGAGACCCAGTACTTC.

This chain connects TRBV20-1 to TRBJ2-5; maybe TRBD1 (5 bases). The ends were cut back, 0 bases at V and 5 bases at J, with 10 bases in the middle. This CDR3 has 13 residues. Looked up from germline, CDR1 is DFQATT and CDR2 is SNEGSKA (reference sequence). The CDR3 is CSARDDSKETQYF. The DNA for the CDR3 is TGCAGTGCTAGAGATGACAGTAAGGAGACCCAGTACTTC.

The chain carries TRBV18 and TRBJ2-7; 12 bases are shared with TRBD2. This CDR3 has 19 residues. The junction had 14 bases not matched to a gene; V was cut back by 3 bases and J by 2 bases. In germline, CDR1 is KGHSH, CDR2 LQKENI. This chain's CDR3 is CASSPRGLAGLQRAYEQYF. The DNA of the CDR3 is TGTGCCAGCTCACCTCGCGGACTAGCGGGGCTTCAAAGGGCCTACGAGCAGTACTTC.

This chain links TRBV27 with TRBJ2-6; D is undetermined. V was clipped by 4 bases and J by 2 bases, with 15 bases between them. This CDR3 is 17 amino acids long. Germline-derived CDR1 and CDR2 are MNHEY and SMNVEV (reference sequence). CDR3 nucleotide sequence: TGTGCCAGCAGTTCTCTCGACGGACGCGCTGGGGCCAACGTCCTGACTTTC. It encodes CASSSLDGRAGANVLTF.

This clonotype was observed once. The chain is built from TRBV29-1 and TRBJ1-1, with D possibly matching TRBD1 (5 bases). V was clipped by 5 bases and J by 11 bases, with 18 bases between them. CDR3 size: 12 residues. In germline, CDR1 is SQVTM, CDR2 ANQGSEA. CDR3 sequence: CSVRGSGLSAFF. The CDR3 DNA reads TGCAGCGTTAGGGGATCTGGGCTGTCGGCTTTCTTT. Variable domain in full (rest from reference TRBV29-1 and TRBJ1-1): SAVISQKPSRDICQRGTSLTIQCQVDSQVTMMFWYRQQPGQSLTLIATANQGSEATYESGFVIDKFPISRPNLTFSTLTVSNMSPEDSSIYLCSVRGSGLSAFFGQGTRLTVV.

The chain carries TRBV12-3 or TRBV12-4 and TRBJ1-2, with D unresolved. The V gene lost 6 bases and the J gene lost 5 bases, with 10 bases spanning the gap. The CDR3 runs 12 residues. The CDR3 DNA reads TGTGCCAGCAGCCAAGCCGTTTATGGCTACACCTTC. Amino acids: CASSQAVYGYTF.

V is TRBV12-3 or TRBV12-4 and J is TRBJ2-7; tentatively, D is TRBD1 (6 bases). V dropped 8 bases and J dropped 4 bases, with 15 bases sitting between them. The CDR3 extends over 13 amino acids. CDR3 residues: CASRRRDRYEQYF. CDR3 in DNA: TGTGCCAGCCGCCGGCGAGACAGGTACGAGCAGTACTTC.

This clonotype appeared a single time. This sequence joins TRBV20-1 and TRBJ2-3, with 9 bases that match TRBD1. Looked up from germline, CDR1 is DFQATT and CDR2 is SNEGSKA (reference sequence). The V segment lost 3 bases and the J segment 1 base; nucleotides outside the gene matches: 5. This CDR3 spans 15 amino acids. The CDR3 spells CSASGRTGGTDTQYF. The CDR3 region has the DNA TGCAGTGCTAGTGGCCGGACAGGGGGCACAGATACGCAGTATTTT.

The chain has TRBV30 and TRBJ2-3, with D possibly being TRBD2 (6 bases). Germline V gives CDR1 GTSNPN, CDR2 SVGIG (reference sequence). Trimming removed 2 bases from V and 0 bases from J, with 9 bases in between. There are 14 residues in the CDR3. The CDR3 DNA sequence: TGTGCCTGGAGTAAGGGACTTAGCACAGATACGCAGTATTTT. Translation: CAWSKGLSTDTQYF.

This clonotype has a single count. This chain connects TRBV27 to TRBJ2-2, with D perhaps matching TRBD2 (5 bases). V lost 4 bases and J lost 2, with 8 bases in between. Germline V CDR1 and CDR2: MNHEY, SMNVEV (reference sequence). This CDR3 is 14 amino acids long. The CDR3 spells CASSWEFNTGELFF. The CDR3 coding sequence is TGTGCCAGCAGTTGGGAGTTTAACACCGGGGAGCTGTTTTTT.

The chain carries TRBV13 and TRBJ1-1, with TRBD1 as a possible D gene (5 bases). Trimming removed 8 bases from V and 11 bases from J, with 15 bases in between. Germline CDR1 and CDR2: PRHDT and FYEKMQ (reference sequence). The CDR3 consists of 11 residues. CDR3 protein: CASGGGTTAFF. The CDR3 coding sequence is TGTGCCAGCGGGGGGGGAACGACGGCTTTCTTT. The full variable domain, in which reference TRBV13 and TRBJ1-1 provide the parts outside the CDR3, is AAGVIQSPRHLIKEKRETATLKCYPIPRHDTVYWYQQGPGQDPQFLISFYEKMQSDKGSIPDRFSAQQFSDYHSELNMSSLELGDSALYFCASGGGTTAFFGQGTRLTVV.

The chain combines TRBV20-1 with TRBJ2-5; 8 nucleotides align to TRBD2. The CDR3 runs to 15 residues. Germline V gives CDR1 DFQATT, CDR2 SNEGSKA (reference sequence). After removal of 5 bases from V and 0 bases from J, the junction contained 8 bases not matched to a gene. CDR3 sequence: CSAQPNSGNQETQYF. Here the CDR3 DNA reads TGCAGTGCTCAACCAAATAGCGGGAACCAAGAGACCCAGTACTTC.

The chain links TRBV27 to TRBJ2-3, with 10 bases matching TRBD2. Germline CDR1 MNHEY, CDR2 SMNVEV (reference sequence). J gave up 0 bases and V 4 bases, and 4 bases lay outside the gene matches. The CDR3 has 16 residues. This CDR3 reads CASSSQAGGSTDTQYF. CDR3 nucleotide sequence: TGTGCCAGCAGTTCTCAAGCGGGAGGGAGCACAGATACGCAGTATTTT.

This chain links TRBV9 with TRBJ1-5, with D unresolved. Trimming shortened V by 4 bases and J by 5 bases, and 10 bases separated the two germline ends. Germline CDR1 SGDLS, CDR2 YYNGEE. The CDR3 is made up of 13 amino acids. Here the CDR3 reads CASSFRIDQPQHF. CDR3 in DNA: TGTGCCAGCAGCTTCCGGATAGATCAGCCCCAGCATTTT.

V is TRBV4-2 and J is TRBJ2-3; D ambiguous. The V end lost 1 base, the J end lost 4 bases, and 15 bases lay between the germline ends. This CDR3 is built from 16 residues. The germline gives CDR1 LGHNA, CDR2 YNFKEQ. The CDR3 region is CASSQGSSSGPDTQYF. As DNA, the CDR3 is TGTGCCAGCAGCCAAGGGAGCAGCTCGGGCCCAGATACGCAGTATTTT.

This clonotype was observed a few times. The chain employs TRBV25-1 and TRBJ1-1, with D unresolved. This CDR3 spans 11 amino acids. In germline, CDR1 is MGHDK, CDR2 SYGVNS. V was cut by 8 bases and J by 1 base, with 5 bases left in between. CDR3 bases: TGTGCCAGCCGGAGGAACACTGAAGCTTTCTTT. This sequence encodes CASRRNTEAFF.

The J gene is TRBJ2-7, the V gene TRBV19; D call uncertain. This CDR3 has 14 amino acids. Germline CDR1 LNHDA, CDR2 SQIVND (reference sequence). Trimming removed 1 base from V and 1 base from J, with 8 bases in between. CDR3 loop: CASSIAEVSYEQYF. Written as DNA, the CDR3 is TGTGCCAGTAGTATAGCCGAGGTGTCCTACGAGCAGTACTTC.

The chain employs TRBV28 and TRBJ1-5, with a possible D match to TRBD1 (5 bases). Looked up from germline, CDR1 is MDHEN and CDR2 is SYDVKM. The V gene lost 6 bases and the J gene lost 5 bases, with 11 bases spanning the gap. The CDR3 is 13 residues long. CDR3 protein: CASSPGRYQPQHF. CDR3 DNA: TGTGCCAGCAGCCCGGGACGGTATCAGCCCCAGCATTTT.

The chain has TRBV7-9 and TRBJ1-1, with TRBD1 matching 7 bases. V dropped 1 base and J dropped 1; count of bases not matched to a gene: 6. CDR1 is SEHNR and CDR2 is FQNEAQ in the germline V gene (reference sequence). The CDR3 spans 16 residues. The CDR3 sequence: CASSLGQGRGNTEAFF. CDR3 in DNA: TGTGCCAGCAGCTTAGGACAGGGCCGGGGGAACACTGAAGCTTTCTTT. The variable domain in full, with the rest retrieved from reference TRBV7-9 and TRBJ1-1, is DTGVSQNPRHKITKRGQNVTFRCDPISEHNRLYWYRQTLGQGPEFLTYFQNEAQLEKSRLLSDRFSAERPKGSFSTLEIQRTEQGDSAMYLCASSLGQGRGNTEAFFGQGTRLTVV.

The chain links TRBV5-6 to TRBJ2-4; no firm D call. CDR3 length equals 14 residues. V was cut by 3 bases and J by 0 bases, with 7 bases left in between. Germline V gives CDR1 SGHDT, CDR2 YYEEEE. Written as DNA, the CDR3 is TGTGCCAGCAGCTCCTTTACAGCCAAAAACATTCAGTACTTC. Translation: CASSSFTAKNIQYF.

This sequence joins TRBV20-1 and TRBJ1-2; unclear D gene. CDR3 size: 15 residues. Trimming removed 6 bases from V and 6 bases from J, with 23 bases in between. Germline V lookup: CDR1 DFQATT, CDR2 SNEGSKA (reference sequence). This CDR3 is CSAIRSGQPTHGYTF. DNA of the CDR3: TGCAGTGCGATCCGTTCCGGCCAGCCCACACATGGCTACACCTTC.